This T cell receptor beta chain was identified during a study of identical twins. In germline, CDR1 is SQVTM, CDR2 ANQGSEA. V shed 6 bases, J shed 3 bases, and the junction held 8 bases outside the gene matches. The CDR3 loop spans 15 amino acids. A universal primer site arose from template switching, and cDNA bore unique molecular identifiers. TCRdb ran MiXCR on the 5' RACE reads and lists one entry per CDR3 protein. Counted here are about 690,000 distinct CDR3 sequences, roughly 20% occurring once; the ten biggest clones make up 4.3%. This clonotype was seen only a few times. The same sample was also used in a study of T cells expressing NK-cell markers. Per that paper: Of eight sequenced donors, seven were HCMV-seropositive and one HCMV-seronegative. In a group of five to seven donors, dominant NKG2C+ clonotypes represented 1.0-7.0% of CD8+ T cells. These clonotypes, the leaders elsewhere, also led the CD3+CD56-NKG2C+ fraction in a few donors.

Sequenced: PBMCs. The V gene is TRBV29-1, the J gene TRBJ2-5, with 12 bases lining up with TRBD1. This clonotype was sampled from a woman aged 18-29 years in good health. As DNA, the CDR3 is TGCAGCGTCGCTACCGGGACAGGGGGCGAAGAGACCCAGTACTTC. Its translation: CSVATGTGGEETQYF.